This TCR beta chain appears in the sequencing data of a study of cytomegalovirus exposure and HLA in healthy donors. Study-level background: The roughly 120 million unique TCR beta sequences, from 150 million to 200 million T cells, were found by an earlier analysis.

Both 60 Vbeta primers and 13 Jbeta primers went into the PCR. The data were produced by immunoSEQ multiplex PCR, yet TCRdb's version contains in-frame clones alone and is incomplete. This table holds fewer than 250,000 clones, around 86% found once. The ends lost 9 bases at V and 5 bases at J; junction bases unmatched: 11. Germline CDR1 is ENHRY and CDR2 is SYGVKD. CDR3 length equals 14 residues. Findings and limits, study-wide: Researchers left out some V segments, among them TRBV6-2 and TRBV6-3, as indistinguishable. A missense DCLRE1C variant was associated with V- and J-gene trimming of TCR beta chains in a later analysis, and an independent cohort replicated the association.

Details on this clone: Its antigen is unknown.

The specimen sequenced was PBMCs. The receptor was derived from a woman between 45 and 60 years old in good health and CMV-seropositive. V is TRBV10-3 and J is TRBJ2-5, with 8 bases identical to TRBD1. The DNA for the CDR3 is TGTGCCATTTCGACAGGGGCTGATCAGGAGACCCAGTACTTC. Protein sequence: CAISTGADQETQYF.